Sequencing of this T cell receptor beta chain was carried out in a study of shared clonotypes between healthy human individuals. Study observations and caveats: Investigators collected only blood, and repertoires in tissues likely differ.

Worth noting for this clone: Its target is unknown.

Study processing details: In the immunoSEQ data, sequences were junction-only and lacked quality scores, so filtering differed. TCRdb's copy holds only in-frame clones and misses some; the assay was immunoSEQ multiplex PCR. D and trimming were read from the DNA, whereas the V and J calls and clone size are those reported in that table. The sample consists of millions of clones, approximately 95% of them appearing once. Naive CD8 cells comprised CD45RO-negative, CCR7-positively selected cells, excluding terminally differentiated effector memory CD45RA+ cells. Participating donors were healthy, HIV-negative adults free of recent acute infections or vaccinations. Germline CDR1 SQVTM, CDR2 ANQGSEA. The CDR3 length is 13 residues. V was shortened by 6 bases and J by 0 bases, with 12 bases between the two germline ends.

The receptor was isolated from a man aged 18 to 30 in good health. Sequencing input: naive CD8+ T cells sorted from blood. The chain joins TRBV29-1 to TRBJ2-7, with D perhaps matching TRBD1 or TRBD2 (5 bases each). The CDR3 reads CSVSGPSSYEQYF. CDR3 DNA sequence: TGCAGCGTCTCGGGACCCAGCTCCTACGAGCAGTACTTC.